The entry that follows covers one TCR beta chain sequence. Its antigen is not known. CD45RO/CCR7/CD25/CD127/CD95/CD27 separated CD4+ naive, central memory, regulatory and stem cell-like memory cells by sorting. These data come from a study of beta chain features in type 1 diabetes. Points from the study as a whole: TCRB CDR3 length was moderately but significantly reduced in all four CD4+ subsets of Type 1 diabetes patients. Sampled from patients, naive, central memory and Treg TCRB repertoires appeared more similar than those sampled from healthy donors.

The entirety of the isolated RNA underwent reverse transcription, so expressed TCRB transcripts were sequenced. Repertoires were generated with immunoSEQ multiplex PCR, while TCRdb's copy carries only in-frame clones and drops some. Of 600,000 to 750,000 clones listed, about an eighth are singletons. The CDR3 covers 15 residues. The germline V gene has CDR1 SGDLS and CDR2 YYNGEE. V was pared by 6 bases and J by 1 base, with 13 bases between. The sequencing input was naive CD4+ T cells from blood. The TCR sequence derives from a man aged 25 to 40 with type 1 diabetes. V usage is TRBV9 and J usage is TRBJ2-2; no reliable D call. This CDR3 reads CASNSFSLNTGELFF. The CDR3 nucleotides are TGTGCCAGCAACTCCTTTAGTCTGAACACCGGGGAGCTGTTTTTT.